These T cell receptor beta chains were read from a single sample in a study of shared clonotypes between healthy human individuals. Repertoires were generated with immunoSEQ multiplex PCR, while TCRdb's copy carries only in-frame clones and drops some. This sample yields about 1 million clones, of which around four fifths are seen a single time; 1.4% belongs to the top ten. The sequencing input was memory CD4+ T cells sorted from blood. The receptor source for this set is a man between 18 and 29 years old in good health. Both conserved end residues are trimmed from each CDR3.

V	J	CDR3
TRBV5-1	TRBJ2-1	ASSLEGASYNEQF
TRBV7-2	TRBJ2-3	ASSLKQGALKQYTQY
TRBV30	TRBJ2-5	AWGQPYQETQY
TRBV5-1	TRBJ2-7	ASSSQGQTYEQY
TRBV5-1	TRBJ2-7	ASSRGPDSYEQY
TRBV30	TRBJ1-1	AWSAGRVEAF
TRBV11-2	TRBJ1-3	ASSFDRANTIY
TRBV7-9	TRBJ2-7	ASSLTGAGFYEQY
TRBV10-1	TRBJ2-3	ASSDVGLTDTQY
TRBV30	TRBJ1-5	AWSTGAYSNQPQH
TRBV19	TRBJ1-6	ASRDSYNSPLH
TRBV6-6	TRBJ1-1	ASRSSGHLNTEAF
TRBV28	TRBJ1-5	ASSSSTGIQPQH
TRBV19	TRBJ2-5	ASSSTSGGAETQY
TRBV6-1	TRBJ2-7	AIVSGTRTEQY
TRBV19	TRBJ2-7	ASARDRPFEQY
TRBV28	TRBJ1-5	ASGNTGSSNQPQH
TRBV5-6	TRBJ2-4	ASSLRTGRGIQY
TRBV5-4	TRBJ1-6	ASSLYGQGGYSPLH
TRBV7-2	TRBJ1-2	ASSLLGTGNYGYT
TRBV7-2	TRBJ2-5	ASSLTSGFQETQY
TRBV5-1	TRBJ2-3	ASSFRGTDTQY
TRBV5-1	TRBJ2-2	ASAPEGTNTGELF
TRBV28	TRBJ2-5	ASRAPSGGRETQY
TRBV9	TRBJ1-5	ASSVGALGQPQH
TRBV7-2	TRBJ2-7	ASSTGGLYEQY
TRBV18	TRBJ2-1	ASSPRLGKGSYNEQF
TRBV2	TRBJ1-5	ASSASRQGAQPQH
TRBV6-1	TRBJ1-2	ASSVTGETNYGYT
TRBV6-5	TRBJ1-5	ASSSRDRGANQPQH
TRBV4-1	TRBJ2-3	ATRRGGEDTQY
TRBV5-4	TRBJ2-3	ASRRDRGTDTQY
TRBV5-6	TRBJ2-7	ASSPTGFGEQY
TRBV7-2	TRBJ2-3	ASSSGLAGHTDTQY
TRBV9	TRBJ2-1	ASSVGRSGRAVDEQF
TRBV7-2	TRBJ2-5	VSSATSDQETQY
TRBV28	TRBJ1-4	ASTWGTVNEKLF
TRBV6-5	TRBJ1-4	ASRNRGLDNEKLF
TRBV7-2	TRBJ2-7	ASSLATGQSSYEQY
TRBV5-1	TRBJ1-1	ASSATGGSGTEAF
TRBV9	TRBJ2-7	ASSVAGDPTNEQY
TRBV4-3	TRBJ2-3	ASSYSGPSTDTQY
TRBV9	TRBJ2-1	ASSAGDYLKHEQF
TRBV10-3	TRBJ2-1	AISVLGYEQF
TRBV5-1	TRBJ2-1	ASRMGTGLYNEQF
TRBV11-3	TRBJ2-3	ASSFGELGTQY
TRBV5-1	TRBJ2-5	ASSLWGREGTGETQY
TRBV4-1	TRBJ2-1	ASSQELAGGVYNEQF
TRBV11-3	TRBJ2-3	ASSLGQGADTQY
TRBV6-1	TRBJ1-3	ASSGGFSGNTIY
TRBV7-2	TRBJ2-7	ASSPSTGIFYEQY
TRBV6-6	TRBJ2-7	ASSYSISSYEQY
TRBV2	TRBJ2-5	ASSRSGGAMETQY
TRBV7-2	TRBJ1-5	ASALRGGGNQPQH
TRBV2	TRBJ2-3	ASSDQTSATDTQY